The TCR beta chain described here comes from a study of beta chain features in type 1 diabetes. The authors reverse transcribed all of the isolated RNA, so sequencing captured expressed TCRB transcripts. Sequencing was performed with immunoSEQ multiplex PCR; in TCRdb, only in-frame clones are kept and a portion is missing. The table lists more than 150,000 clones, about 10% of them singletons. Study observations and caveats: Shortening that was moderate but significant affected the TCRB CDR3s of Type 1 diabetes patients in all four CD4+ subsets.

Concerning this clone: Antigen unknown.

Sample: central memory CD4+ T cells from blood. The sequence derives from a woman aged 25 to 45 with type 1 diabetes.

CDR3 in amino acids: CASSQGGGRGLGEKLFF. CDR3 bases: TGCGCCAGCAGCCAAGGAGGGGGAAGGGGTTTGGGCGAAAAACTGTTTTTT. The chain employs TRBV4-1 and TRBJ1-4; perhaps TRBD1 as D (6 bases). This CDR3 has 17 amino acids. Deletions cut 1 base from V and 8 bases from J, with 20 bases between. The germline V gene encodes CDR1 MGHRA and CDR2 YSYEKL.